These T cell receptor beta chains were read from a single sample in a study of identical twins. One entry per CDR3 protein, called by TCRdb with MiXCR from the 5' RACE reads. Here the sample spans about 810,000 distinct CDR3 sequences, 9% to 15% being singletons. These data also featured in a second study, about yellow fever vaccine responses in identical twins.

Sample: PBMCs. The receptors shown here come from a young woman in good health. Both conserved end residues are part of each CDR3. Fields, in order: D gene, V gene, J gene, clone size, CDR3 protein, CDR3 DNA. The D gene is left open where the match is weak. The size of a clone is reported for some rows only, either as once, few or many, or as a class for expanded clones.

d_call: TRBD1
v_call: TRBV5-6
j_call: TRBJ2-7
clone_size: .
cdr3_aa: CASSFRASGTGGYEQYF
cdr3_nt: TGTGCCAGCAGCTTCAGGGCCTCCGGGACAGGGGGGTACGAGCAGTACTTC

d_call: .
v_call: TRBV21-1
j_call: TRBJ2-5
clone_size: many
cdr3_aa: CASTGTSGGPQFPQETQYF
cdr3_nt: TGTGCCAGCACCGGGACTAGCGGGGGGCCCCAATTCCCCCAAGAGACCCAGTACTTC

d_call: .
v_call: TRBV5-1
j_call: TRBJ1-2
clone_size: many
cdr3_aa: CASSLALVPDRNYGYTF
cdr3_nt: TGCGCCAGCAGCTTGGCCTTAGTTCCGGACCGGAACTATGGCTACACCTTC

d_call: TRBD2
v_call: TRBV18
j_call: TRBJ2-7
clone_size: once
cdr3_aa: CASSPPLLIAGAYEQYF
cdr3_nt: TGTGCCAGCTCACCACCATTACTAATAGCGGGGGCCTACGAGCAGTACTTC

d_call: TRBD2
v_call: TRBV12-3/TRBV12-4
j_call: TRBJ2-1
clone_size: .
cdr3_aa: CASSMGLVAWNEQFF
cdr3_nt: TGTGCCAGCAGCATGGGACTAGTGGCTTGGAATGAGCAGTTCTTC

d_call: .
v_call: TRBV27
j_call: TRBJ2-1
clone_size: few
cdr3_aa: CASSIRSGPTLTANEQFF
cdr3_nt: TGTGCCAGCAGTATCCGAAGCGGTCCCACCCTCACTGCCAATGAGCAGTTCTTC

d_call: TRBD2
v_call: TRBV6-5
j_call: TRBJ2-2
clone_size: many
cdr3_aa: CASSSEGLAGSGELFF
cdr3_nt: TGTGCCAGCAGTTCCGAGGGACTAGCGGGATCCGGGGAGCTGTTTTTT

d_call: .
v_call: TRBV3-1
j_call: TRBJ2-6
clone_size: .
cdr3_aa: CASSQDDTGFKPGANVLTF
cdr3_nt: TGTGCCAGCAGCCAAGACGATACGGGTTTTAAACCTGGGGCCAACGTCCTGACTTTC

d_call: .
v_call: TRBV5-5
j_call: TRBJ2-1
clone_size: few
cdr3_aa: CASSLQLIYNEQFF
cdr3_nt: TGTGCCAGCAGCTTGCAACTAATATACAATGAGCAGTTCTTC

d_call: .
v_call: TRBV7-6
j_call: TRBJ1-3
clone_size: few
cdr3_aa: CASSLAARTVSGNTIYF
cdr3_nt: TGTGCCAGCAGCTTAGCGGCACGGACAGTCTCTGGAAACACCATATATTTT

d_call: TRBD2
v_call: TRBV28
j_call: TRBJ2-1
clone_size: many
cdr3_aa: CASSVILSGREALGNEQFF
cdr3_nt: TGTGCCAGCAGCGTTATATTGTCAGGGCGGGAGGCCCTGGGCAATGAGCAGTTCTTC

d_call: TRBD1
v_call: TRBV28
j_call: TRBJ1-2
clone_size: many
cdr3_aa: CASSLGGQGTYGYTF
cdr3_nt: TGTGCCAGCAGTTTGGGTGGACAGGGGACCTATGGCTACACCTTC

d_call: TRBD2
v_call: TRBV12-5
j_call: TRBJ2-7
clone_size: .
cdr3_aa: CASGGLVGGYEQYF
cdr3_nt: TGTGCTAGTGGGGGACTAGTTGGGGGCTACGAGCAGTACTTC

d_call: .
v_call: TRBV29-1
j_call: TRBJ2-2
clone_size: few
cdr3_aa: CSVEDRLVTNTGELFF
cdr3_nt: TGCAGCGTTGAAGATCGGTTAGTCACGAACACCGGGGAGCTGTTTTTT

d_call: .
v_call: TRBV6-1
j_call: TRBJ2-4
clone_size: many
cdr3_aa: CASEEGQIAKNIQYF
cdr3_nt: TGTGCCAGCGAGGAGGGCCAAATAGCCAAAAACATTCAGTACTTC

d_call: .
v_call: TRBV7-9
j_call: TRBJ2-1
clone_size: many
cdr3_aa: CASSAGQGRIF
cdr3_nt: TGTGCCAGCAGCGCCGGCCAGGGCAGAATCTTC

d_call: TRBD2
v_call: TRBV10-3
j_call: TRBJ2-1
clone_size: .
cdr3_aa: CAIRGTSGESSYNEQFF
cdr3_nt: TGTGCCATCAGGGGGACTAGCGGGGAGAGCTCCTACAATGAGCAGTTCTTC

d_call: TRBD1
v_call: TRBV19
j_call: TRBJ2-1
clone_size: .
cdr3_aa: CASRTGGIVNEQFF
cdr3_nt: TGTGCCAGTAGGACAGGGGGCATAGTCAATGAGCAGTTCTTC

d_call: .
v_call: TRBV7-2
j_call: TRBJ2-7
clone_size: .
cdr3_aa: CASSPYTYEQYF
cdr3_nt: TGTGCCAGCAGCCCATACACCTACGAGCAGTACTTC

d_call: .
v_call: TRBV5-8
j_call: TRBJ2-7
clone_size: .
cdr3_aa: CASSGRGGSYEQYF
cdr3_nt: TGTGCCAGCAGCGGTCGGGGAGGCTCCTACGAGCAGTACTTC

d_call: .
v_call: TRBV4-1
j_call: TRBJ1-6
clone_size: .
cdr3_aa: CASSQEDGDSSYNSPLHF
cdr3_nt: TGCGCCAGCAGCCAAGAAGACGGCGACTCCTCCTATAATTCACCCCTCCACTTT

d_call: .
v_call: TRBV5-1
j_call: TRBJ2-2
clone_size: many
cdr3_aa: CASSLADGNTGELFF
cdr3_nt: TGCGCCAGCAGCTTGGCGGACGGAAACACCGGGGAGCTGTTTTTT

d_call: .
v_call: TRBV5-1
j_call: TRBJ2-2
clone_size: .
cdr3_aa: CASSLQGLSNTGELFF
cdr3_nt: TGCGCCAGCAGCTTGCAAGGACTATCGAACACCGGGGAGCTGTTTTTT

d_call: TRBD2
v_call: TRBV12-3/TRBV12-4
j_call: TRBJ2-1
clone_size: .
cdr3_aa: CASSSPSSGGRGFF
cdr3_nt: TGTGCCAGCAGTTCCCCAAGTAGCGGGGGGCGGGGGTTCTTC

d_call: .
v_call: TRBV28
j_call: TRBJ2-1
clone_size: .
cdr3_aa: CASSFGPGDEQFF
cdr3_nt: TGTGCCAGCAGTTTCGGGCCCGGGGATGAGCAGTTCTTC

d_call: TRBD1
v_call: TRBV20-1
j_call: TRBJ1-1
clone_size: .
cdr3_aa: CSASSGTGGSEAFF
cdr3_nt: TGCAGTGCTAGCTCCGGGACAGGGGGCTCTGAAGCTTTCTTT

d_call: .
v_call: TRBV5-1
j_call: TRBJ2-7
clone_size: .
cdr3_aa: CASSSLDSNAYEQYF
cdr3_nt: TGCGCCAGCAGCTCCCTCGACAGTAACGCCTACGAGCAGTACTTC

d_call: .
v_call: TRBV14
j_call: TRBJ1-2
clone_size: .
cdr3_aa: CASSQEVGRPNYGYTF
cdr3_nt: TGTGCCAGCAGCCAAGAGGTGGGACGACCTAACTATGGCTACACCTTC

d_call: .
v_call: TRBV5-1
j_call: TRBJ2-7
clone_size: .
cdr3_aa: CASSFSGAPDEQYF
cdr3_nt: TGCGCCAGCAGCTTCTCAGGGGCGCCGGACGAGCAGTACTTC

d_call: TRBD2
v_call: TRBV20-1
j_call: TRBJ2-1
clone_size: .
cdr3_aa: CSVKLAGVYNEQFF
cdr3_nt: TGCAGTGTCAAACTAGCGGGAGTTTACAATGAGCAGTTCTTC

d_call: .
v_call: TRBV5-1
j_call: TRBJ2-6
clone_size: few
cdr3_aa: CASKVRTGTGANVLTF
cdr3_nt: TGCGCCAGCAAGGTTAGAACAGGGACTGGGGCCAACGTCCTGACTTTC

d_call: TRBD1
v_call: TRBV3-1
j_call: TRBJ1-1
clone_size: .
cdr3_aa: CASSQAWTGRNTEAFF
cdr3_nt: TGTGCCAGCAGCCAAGCCTGGACAGGGCGGAACACTGAAGCTTTCTTT

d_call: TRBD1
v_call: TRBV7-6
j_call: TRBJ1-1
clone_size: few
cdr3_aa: CASSLEGQVGEAFF
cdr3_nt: TGTGCCAGCAGCTTAGAAGGACAGGTGGGTGAAGCTTTCTTT

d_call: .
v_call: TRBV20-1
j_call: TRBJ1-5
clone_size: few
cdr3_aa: CSAPKFSSPDQPQHF
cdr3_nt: TGCAGTGCTCCTAAATTTTCCTCCCCCGATCAGCCCCAGCATTTT

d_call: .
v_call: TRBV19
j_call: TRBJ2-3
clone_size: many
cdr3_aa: CASTLTGTDTQYF
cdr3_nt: TGTGCCAGTACCCTGACGGGCACAGATACGCAGTATTTT

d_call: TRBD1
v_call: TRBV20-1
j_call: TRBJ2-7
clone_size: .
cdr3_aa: CSARDPRQGYYEQYF
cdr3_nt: TGCAGTGCTAGAGATCCGCGACAGGGGTATTACGAGCAGTACTTC

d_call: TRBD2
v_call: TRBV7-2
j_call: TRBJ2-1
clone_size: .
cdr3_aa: CASSLAPWTSGHSGNEQFF
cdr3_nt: TGTGCCAGCAGCTTAGCCCCGTGGACTAGCGGCCATTCCGGCAATGAGCAGTTCTTC

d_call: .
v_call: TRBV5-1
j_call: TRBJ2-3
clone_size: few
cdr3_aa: CASSSRPEDTQYF
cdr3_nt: TGCGCCAGCAGCTCACGTCCTGAAGATACGCAGTATTTT

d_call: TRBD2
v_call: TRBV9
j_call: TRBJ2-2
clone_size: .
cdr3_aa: CASTPAGGRTGELFF
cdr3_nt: TGTGCCAGCACGCCAGCGGGAGGGCGGACCGGGGAGCTGTTTTTT

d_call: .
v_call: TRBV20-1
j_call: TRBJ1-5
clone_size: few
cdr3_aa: CSARQQGKERNQPQHF
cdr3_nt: TGCAGTGCTAGACAACAGGGAAAGGAGCGGAATCAGCCCCAGCATTTT

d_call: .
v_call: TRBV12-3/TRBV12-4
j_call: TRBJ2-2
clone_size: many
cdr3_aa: CASKLGQGTGELFF
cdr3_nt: TGTGCCAGCAAGTTAGGGCAGGGAACCGGGGAGCTGTTTTTT

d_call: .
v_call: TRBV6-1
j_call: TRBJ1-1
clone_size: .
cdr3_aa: CASSEMVPRGAFF
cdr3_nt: TGTGCCAGCAGTGAGATGGTGCCGAGGGGGGCTTTCTTT

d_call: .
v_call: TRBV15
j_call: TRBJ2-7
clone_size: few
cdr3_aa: CATSRDPWGDLILEQYF
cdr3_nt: TGTGCCACCAGCAGAGATCCGTGGGGGGACCTAATTCTCGAGCAGTACTTC

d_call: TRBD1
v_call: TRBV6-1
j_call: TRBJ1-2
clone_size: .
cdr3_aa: CASSPLGDRVYHGYTF
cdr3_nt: TGTGCCAGCAGCCCATTAGGGGACAGGGTGTACCATGGCTACACCTTC

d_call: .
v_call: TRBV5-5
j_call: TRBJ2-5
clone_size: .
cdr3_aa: CASSLYEQETQYF
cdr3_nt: TGTGCCAGCAGCTTGTATGAACAAGAGACCCAGTACTTC

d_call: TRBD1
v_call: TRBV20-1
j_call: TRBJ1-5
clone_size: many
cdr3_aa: CSATTPGTGGRQPQHF
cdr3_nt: TGCAGTGCTACCACGCCCGGGACAGGGGGAAGACAGCCCCAGCATTTT

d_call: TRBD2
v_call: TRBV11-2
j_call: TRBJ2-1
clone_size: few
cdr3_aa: CASSPLSLVSSGRKNEQFF
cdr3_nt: TGTGCCAGCAGCCCCCTGTCGTTGGTGTCTAGCGGGCGTAAAAATGAGCAGTTCTTC

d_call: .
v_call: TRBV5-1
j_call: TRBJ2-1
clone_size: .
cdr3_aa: CASSLVVSFGYNEQFF
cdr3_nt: TGCGCCAGCAGCTTAGTAGTATCCTTTGGGTACAATGAGCAGTTCTTC

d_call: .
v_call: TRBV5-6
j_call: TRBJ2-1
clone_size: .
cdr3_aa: CASSRGLLWYNEQFF
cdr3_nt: TGTGCCAGCAGCCGCGGGCTGCTCTGGTACAATGAGCAGTTCTTC

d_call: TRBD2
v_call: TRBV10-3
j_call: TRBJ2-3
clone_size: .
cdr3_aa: CAISENPSGPRPDTQYF
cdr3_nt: TGTGCCATCAGTGAAAACCCTAGCGGCCCTAGACCGGATACGCAGTATTTT

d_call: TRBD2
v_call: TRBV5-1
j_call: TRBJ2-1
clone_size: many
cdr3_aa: CASSLAAGGVNEQFF
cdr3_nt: TGCGCCAGCAGCTTGGCAGCGGGAGGTGTCAATGAGCAGTTCTTC

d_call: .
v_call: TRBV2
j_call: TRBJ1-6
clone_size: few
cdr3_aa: CASTGFNSPLHF
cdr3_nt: TGTGCCAGCACGGGTTTCAATTCACCCCTCCACTTT

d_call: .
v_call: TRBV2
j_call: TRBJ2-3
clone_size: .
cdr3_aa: CASTLQGPVTDTQYF
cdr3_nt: TGTGCCAGCACCCTCCAGGGACCGGTCACAGATACGCAGTATTTT

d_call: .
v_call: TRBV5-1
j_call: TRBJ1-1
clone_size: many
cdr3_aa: CASSLVMNTEAFF
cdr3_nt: TGCGCCAGCAGCTTGGTAATGAACACTGAAGCTTTCTTT

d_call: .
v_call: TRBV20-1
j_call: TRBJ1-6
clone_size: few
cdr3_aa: CSAIPEGGSPLHF
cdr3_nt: TGCAGTGCTATTCCAGAGGGGGGTTCACCCCTCCACTTT

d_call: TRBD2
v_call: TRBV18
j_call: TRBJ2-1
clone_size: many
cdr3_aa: CASSLTSGAYNEQFF
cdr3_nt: TGTGCCAGCAGCCTGACTAGCGGGGCTTACAATGAGCAGTTCTTC

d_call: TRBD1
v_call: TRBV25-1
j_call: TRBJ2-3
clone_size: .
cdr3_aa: CASSGKYRGSTDTQYF
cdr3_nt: TGTGCCAGCAGTGGAAAATACAGGGGAAGCACAGATACGCAGTATTTT